These 32 T cell receptor beta chains share one sample of origin, sequenced in a study of control samples from healthy donors and cancer patients. The protocol was immunoSEQ multiplex PCR, while the TCRdb copy is restricted to in-frame clones and leaves out a portion. The table has around 30,000 clones, over 85% seen once. Sequences were obtained from PBMCs. Receptors originate from a middle-aged man with colorectal cancer.

This clone appeared once. J is TRBJ2-1 and V is TRBV4-1, with D tentatively TRBD2 (5 bases). The germline CDR1 and CDR2 sequences are MGHRA and YSYEKL. This CDR3 region has 13 residues. Trimming took 4 bases from V and 12 from J, leaving 16 bases between them. The CDR3 nucleotides read TGCGCCAGCAGCCCCCGGGGTTTGCCTGGGCAGTTCTTC. Its protein is CASSPRGLPGQFF.

The rearrangement joins TRBV7-6 to TRBJ1-3; possible D gene TRBD1, 5 bases. V was clipped by 4 bases and J by 1 base, with 11 bases between them. The CDR3 is 15 amino acids. The germline V gene has CDR1 SGHVS and CDR2 FNYEAQ. The CDR3 region is CASSSDGGSGNTIYF. Here the CDR3 DNA reads TGTGCCAGCAGCTCAGACGGGGGGTCTGGAAACACCATATATTTT.

The V and J genes are TRBV3-1 (or the pseudogene TRBV3-2) and TRBJ1-2; D not certain. V was trimmed by 2 bases and J by 6 bases, leaving 10 bases between them. The CDR3 sequence is 13 residues long. Germline CDR1 and CDR2: LGHDT and YNNKEL (reference sequence). The CDR3 here is CASSQWENDGYTF. CDR3 DNA sequence: TGTGCCAGCAGCCAATGGGAGAATGATGGCTACACCTTC.

This clone was recorded once. This chain connects TRBV11-2 to TRBJ2-2; 7 nucleotides align to TRBD1. CDR3 size: 14 residues. From germline, CDR1 is SGHAT and CDR2 FQNNGV. V lost 8 bases and J lost 4; bases outside the gene matches: 7. The CDR3 DNA sequence: TGTGCCAGCGGGTACAGGGGTCGCACCGGGGAGCTGTTTTTT. Translation: CASGYRGRTGELFF.

The DNA for the CDR3 is TGTGCCAGCAGCCCCTGGGGGGAGCAGTACTTC. Protein: CASSPWGEQYF. This chain uses TRBV7-8 with TRBJ2-7; the D gene could be TRBD1 or TRBD2 (5 bases each). Per the germline V gene, CDR1 is SGHVS and CDR2 is FQNEAQ. The CDR3 contains 11 residues. Deletions cut 5 bases from V and 7 bases from J, with 9 bases between. The full variable domain, with the rest looked up from reference TRBV7-8 and TRBJ2-7, is GAGVSQSPRYKVAKRGQDVALRCDPISGHVSLFWYQQALGQGPEFLTYFQNEAQLDKSGLPSDRFFAERPEGSVSTLKIQRTQQEDSAVYLCASSPWGEQYFGPGTRLTVT.

This chain uses TRBV6-1 with TRBJ1-1; TRBD1 might be the D (6 bases). V gave up 2 bases and J gave up 4 bases, with 11 bases separating them. The CDR3 length is 14 residues. CDR1 is MNHNS and CDR2 is SASEGT in the germline V gene. DNA of the CDR3: TGTGCCAGCAGTGAACCACAGGGTTCCACTGAAGCTTTCTTT. Its protein product is CASSEPQGSTEAFF.

This clone was observed once. This chain uses TRBV2 with TRBJ2-7; either TRBD1 or TRBD2 may fit D (5 bases each). V was cut by 7 bases and J by 0 bases, with 7 bases left in between. This CDR3 contains 12 residues. Germline assignment: CDR1 SNHLY and CDR2 FYNNEI. The CDR3 loop is CASMGDSYEQYF. CDR3 nucleotides: TGTGCCAGCATGGGGGACTCCTACGAGCAGTACTTC.

This chain links TRBV2 with TRBJ2-2; the D call may be TRBD1 or TRBD2 (5 bases each). Between the trimmed V and J ends, which lost 6 bases and 3 bases, there was a span of 5 bases. In germline, CDR1 is SNHLY, CDR2 FYNNEI. The CDR3 is 12 residues long. CDR3 protein: CASRGDTGELFF. CDR3 in DNA: TGTGCCAGCAGGGGGGACACCGGGGAGCTGTTTTTT.

V usage is TRBV27 and J usage is TRBJ2-7, with 13 bases that match TRBD2. This CDR3 has 14 residues. With 3 bases clipped from V and 8 bases from J, the junction kept 4 bases outside the gene matches. From germline, CDR1 is MNHEY and CDR2 SMNVEV (reference sequence). Written as DNA, the CDR3 is TGTGCCAGCAGTTTGGGACTAGCGGGGTACCAGCAGTACTTC. It codes for CASSLGLAGYQQYF.

In this sample, this clone turned up once. The chain recombines TRBV14 with TRBJ2-5; D is perhaps TRBD2 (5 bases). The germline V gene encodes CDR1 SGHDN and CDR2 FVKESK. The CDR3 is made up of 16 amino acids. V lost 2 bases and J lost 5, with 18 bases in between. CDR3 DNA sequence: TGTGCCAGCAGCCAACGCGGCGGGCCGAGGCGGGAGACCCAGTACTTC. This translates into CASSQRGGPRRETQYF.

The chain couples TRBV11-3 to TRBJ2-1; 11 nucleotides agree with TRBD2. CDR3 size: 15 residues. Unmatched junction bases numbered 5, after V lost 5 bases and J lost 5 bases. Germline V CDR1 and CDR2: SGHNT, YENEEA. The chain's CDR3 is CASSAGLAANNEQFF. The CDR3 coding sequence is TGTGCCAGCAGCGCGGGACTAGCGGCCAACAATGAGCAGTTCTTC.

The chain uses TRBV29-1 and TRBJ1-2; 10 positions agree with TRBD1. V shed 1 base, J shed 6 bases, and the junction held 8 bases outside the gene matches. The CDR3 runs to 15 residues. Germline CDR1 is SQVTM and CDR2 is ANQGSEA. In nucleotides, the CDR3 is TGCAGCGTTGAAGGGAGACAGGGGGCGGTGGATGGCTACACCTTC. Amino acid sequence: CSVEGRQGAVDGYTF.

The CDR3 spells CASSFLQEFLDYTF. In DNA, the CDR3 is TGTGCCAGCAGTTTTCTTCAGGAGTTCCTTGACTACACCTTC. The genes are TRBV6-2 or TRBV6-3 and TRBJ1-2; D gene uncertain. Between the trimmed V and J ends, which lost 4 bases and 10 bases, there was a span of 19 bases. The V gene's germline CDR1 is MNHEY and CDR2 SVGEGT. The CDR3 runs to 14 residues.

The chain is built from TRBV29-1 and TRBJ1-4; D is perhaps TRBD1 (5 bases). Germline-derived CDR1 and CDR2 are SQVTM and ANQGSEA. V lost 4 bases, J lost 4 bases, and 10 bases lay in between. CDR3 length: 13 amino acids. The DNA of the CDR3 is TGCAGCGTTGGACAGAGCTTTAATGAAAAACTGTTTTTT. Protein: CSVGQSFNEKLFF.

This rearrangement joins TRBV27 to TRBJ2-5; D not certain. V lost 5 bases and J 6 bases, leaving 4 bases between the germline ends. CDR1 MNHEY and CDR2 SMNVEV come from the germline V gene (reference sequence). CDR3 length: 10 residues. The CDR3 protein is CASSLKTQYF. Here the CDR3 DNA reads TGTGCCAGCAGTCTCAAGACCCAGTACTTC.

The V gene is TRBV3-1 (or the pseudogene TRBV3-2), the J gene TRBJ2-3; TRBD2 matches at 7 bases. V was pared by 6 bases and J by 9 bases, with 12 bases of the junction left unmatched. There are 14 residues in the CDR3. Germline V gene lookup returns CDR1 LGHDT and CDR2 YNNKEL (reference sequence). In DNA form, the CDR3 reads TGTGCCAGCAGTCATAAACTTGGACTAGTCACGCAGTATTTT. Translation: CASSHKLGLVTQYF.

The chain uses TRBV29-1 and TRBJ1-4, with a weak D call TRBD1 (5 bases). Germline CDR1 is SQVTM and CDR2 is ANQGSEA. This CDR3 has 12 residues. V lost 4 bases to trimming and J lost 8 bases, with 11 bases between them. Here the CDR3 reads CSVGSSGEKLFF. Here the CDR3 DNA reads TGCAGCGTTGGCTCGTCAGGGGAAAAACTGTTTTTT.

The chain joins TRBV7-3 to TRBJ2-5; TRBD2 aligns across 9 bases. CDR1 is SGHTA, CDR2 FQGTGA, per germline. The CDR3 runs to 15 residues. The V segment lost 5 bases and the J segment 2 bases; nucleotides outside the gene matches: 6. Here the CDR3 DNA reads TGTGCCAGCAGCCTCGGCGGGGGGGCTCAAGAGACCCAGTACTTC. This encodes CASSLGGGAQETQYF.

The CDR3 reads CASSLQGAYEQYF. Written as DNA, the CDR3 is TGTGCCAGCAGCTTACAGGGGGCCTACGAGCAGTACTTC. The rearrangement joins TRBV5-6 to TRBJ2-7; TRBD1 matches at 8 bases. The CDR3 is made up of 13 amino acids. With 2 bases clipped from V and 2 bases from J, the junction kept 0 bases outside the gene matches. Per germline, CDR1 SGHDT and CDR2 YYEEEE.

The chain links TRBV2 to TRBJ2-2; D unclear. Germline CDR1 and CDR2: SNHLY and FYNNEI. V was clipped by 3 bases and J by 1 base, with 3 bases between them. The CDR3 contains 13 residues. The CDR3 loop is CASSDQNTGELFF. Here the CDR3 DNA reads TGTGCCAGCAGTGATCAGAACACCGGGGAGCTGTTTTTT.

The rearrangement joins TRBV5-8 to TRBJ1-2; 11 bases are a match to TRBD1. Trimming took 4 bases from V and 6 from J; bases not matched to a gene: 14. CDR1 is SGHTS, CDR2 YDEGEE, per germline. This CDR3 is 17 amino acids long. In DNA form, the CDR3 reads TGTGCCAGCAGCCGGACAGGGGGCGTCGGAGCGCATGATGGCTACACCTTC. It specifies CASSRTGGVGAHDGYTF.

This clone was observed a single time. The chain has TRBV11-3 and TRBJ2-1; 13 bases are shared with TRBD2. The junction had 3 bases not matched to a gene; V was cut back by 4 bases and J by 6 bases. Germline lookup yields CDR1 SGHNT and CDR2 YENEEA. The CDR3 extends over 15 amino acids. This CDR3 is CASSYRTSGGNEQFF. DNA of the CDR3: TGTGCCAGCAGCTACCGGACTAGCGGGGGCAATGAGCAGTTCTTC.

This clone was observed once. The J gene is TRBJ1-2, the V gene TRBV14, with D maybe TRBD1 (5 bases). Germline-derived CDR1 and CDR2 are SGHDN and FVKESK. The CDR3 has 13 amino acids. Between the trimmed V and J ends, which lost 1 base and 7 bases, there was a span of 10 bases. CDR3 nucleotide sequence: TGTGCCAGCAGCCAAGTGAGGGGATTTGGCTACACCTTC. Its translation is CASSQVRGFGYTF.

The chain recombines TRBV5-1 with TRBJ1-3; the D gene is possibly TRBD1 (5 bases). Germline V gene lookup returns CDR1 SGHRS and CDR2 YFSETQ. Trimming cost V 3 bases and J 3 bases, with 10 bases left between them. CDR3 size: 14 residues. CDR3 protein: CASSSEGYGNTIYF. CDR3 nucleotides: TGCGCCAGCAGCTCCGAGGGGTATGGAAACACCATATATTTT.

Concerning this clone: The junction does not match germline at one end; this may be a read error. The gene calls are TRBV12-3 or TRBV12-4 and TRBJ2-3; possible D gene TRBD1, 5 bases. This CDR3 is built from 13 residues. The CDR3 nucleotides are TGTGCCAGCAGTTTAGGATTGGGGCCCCTTCAGGATTTT. It translates to CASSLGLGPLQDF.

This CDR3 reads CATSRRGLAKNIQYF. CDR3 nucleotide sequence: TGTGCCACCAGTAGGAGGGGACTAGCCAAAAACATTCAGTACTTC. The chain is built from TRBV15 and TRBJ2-4; D is possibly TRBD2 (6 bases). From germline, CDR1 is LNHNV and CDR2 YYDKDF (reference sequence). The CDR3 length is 15 residues. V lost 6 bases to trimming and J lost 0 bases, with 12 bases between them.

This clone was detected once. The chain combines TRBV18 with TRBJ2-5; D may be TRBD2 (5 bases). This CDR3 contains 15 residues. Trimming pared 3 bases from V and 2 bases from J, leaving 13 bases between. Looked up from germline, CDR1 is KGHSH and CDR2 is LQKENI. In DNA form, the CDR3 reads TGTGCCAGCTCACCCATTGCCACGGGACAAGAGACCCAGTACTTC. Residues: CASSPIATGQETQYF.

The rearrangement uses TRBV7-9 and TRBJ2-5; the D gene could be TRBD1 or TRBD2 (5 bases each). Germline lookup yields CDR1 SEHNR and CDR2 FQNEAQ (reference sequence). The CDR3 sequence is 16 residues long. The ends were cut back, 1 base at V and 4 bases at J, with 16 bases in the middle. CDR3 DNA sequence: TGTGCCAGCAGCTTAGTAGCTCAGGGAGTTCGAGAGACCCAGTACTTC. It is translated as CASSLVAQGVRETQYF. The whole variable domain, filled in from reference TRBV7-9 and TRBJ2-5, reads DTGVSQNPRHKITKRGQNVTFRCDPISEHNRLYWYRQTLGQGPEFLTYFQNEAQLEKSRLLSDRFSAERPKGSFSTLEIQRTEQGDSAMYLCASSLVAQGVRETQYFGPGTRLLVL.

The V gene is TRBV5-6, the J gene TRBJ2-7; TRBD2 matches 8 bases. In germline, CDR1 is SGHDT, CDR2 YYEEEE. The CDR3 runs 15 residues. The junction had 12 bases not matched to a gene; V was cut back by 4 bases and J by 6 bases. CDR3: CASSRGGGSLREQYF. In DNA form, the CDR3 reads TGTGCCAGCAGCCGGGGGGGCGGATCTCTGCGCGAGCAGTACTTC.

The CDR3 DNA reads as TGTGCCAGCAGTTTGGCAAGGGCGAAGACCCAGTACTTC. Translating it yields CASSLARAKTQYF. The chain couples TRBV12-3 or TRBV12-4 to TRBJ2-5; D call uncertain. The CDR3 extends over 13 amino acids. Trimming cost V 3 bases and J 6 bases, with 11 bases left between them.

This chain joins TRBV18 and TRBJ2-4; D is perhaps TRBD2 (5 bases). The CDR3 is 14 residues long. Germline CDR1 is KGHSH and CDR2 is LQKENI. Deletions cut 2 bases from V and 6 bases from J, with 11 bases between. CDR3 residues: CASSPDLGRNIQYF. The DNA for the CDR3 is TGTGCCAGCTCACCAGACCTTGGGAGAAACATTCAGTACTTC.

The CDR3 loop is CASVVRKGTTNEKLFF. The CDR3 region has the DNA TGCGCCAGCGTCGTGAGAAAGGGCACAACTAATGAAAAACTGTTTTTT. The chain uses TRBV5-1 and TRBJ1-4; the D is unclear. V was cut by 7 bases and J by 0 bases, with 16 bases left in between. Germline V lookup: CDR1 SGHRS, CDR2 YFSETQ. CDR3 length: 16 residues.